This paragraph reports one T cell receptor beta chain. Which antigen it targets is not known. There are no base qualities to consult, and no much larger clone falls within one base. The record originates from a study of PD-1 blockade in classical Hodgkin lymphoma (dated by TCRdb to about 2020). Concerning the study at large: Nivolumab dosing was 3 mg/kg intravenously every 2 weeks, continuing until either disease progression or unacceptable toxicity. The study used CyTOF and TCR beta sequencing to define a peripheral blood immune signature of response to PD-1 blockade in classical Hodgkin lymphoma.

What the authors observed across the whole study: Trial patients with a complete response had baseline diversity similar to that of newly diagnosed patients, while partial responders and progressors had significantly lower diversity. Baseline TCR diversity was reported as lower in newly diagnosed patients than in healthy donors, and lower still in relapsed/refractory patients. The study was restricted to a single clinical trial cohort, and the causes of repertoire differences, possibly disease activity or prior therapy, were left undefined. Lower diversity was seen in patients whose nivolumab began less than 1 year after ASCT, and these patients were left out of later analyses so that immune reconstitution would not confound the results. CD4+ but not CD8+ TCR diversity rose significantly by C4D1 (p=0.0027 vs p=0.16), most apparent in complete responders (p=0.02).

The sample's time point label, in plain terms: cycle 1 day 1 (C1D1), immediately before nivolumab initiation. Every trial patient had relapsed following autologous stem cell transplantation, and prior brentuximab vedotin exposure was what differed among cohorts A, B and C. A total of more than 55 patients with relapsed/refractory classical Hodgkin lymphoma made up the trial cohort, and each patient's best overall response was complete response, partial response or progressive disease. Single-agent nivolumab was administered to trial patients in the multi-cohort phase II CheckMate 205 trial. An independent review committee assessed best overall response by applying the 2007 International Working Group response criteria. PBMCs from the trial were collected at three points: immediately before nivolumab initiation (C1D1), and during therapy at cycle 2 day 1 and cycle 4 day 1. After peripheral blood was drawn into 8 mL Vacutainer Cell Preparation Tubes, PBMCs were isolated by centrifugation and then cryopreserved.

Based on the germline V gene (reference sequence), the CDR1 and CDR2 sequences are MNHEY and SMNVEV. The CDR3 contains 17 residues, cysteine and phenylalanine counted. Only the CDR3 portion is preserved as DNA: 51 bases, with reading frame beginning at the first base. The junction shows trimming of 6 bases on V and 1 base on J, and the gene matches do not reach 9 bases of it. Genomic DNA was extracted with the Qiagen DNeasy kit from unsorted PBMCs and from negatively selected CD4+ and CD8+ fractions. TCR beta CDR3 regions were amplified by immunoSEQ multiplex PCR using primers annealing to V and J segments. A synthetic immune receptor repertoire was used to minimize amplification bias, and any remaining bias was removed computationally after sequencing. The authors' analysis ran thus. Custom Python scripts were used to quantify repertoire diversity as the Shannon entropy index. Unsorted, CD4+ and CD8+ repertoires were analyzed separately, except in combined analyses where CD4+ and CD8+ sequences were merged in silico. Clonal expansion was defined as at least a 2-fold frequency increase after treatment relative to C1D1, with a pseudocount of 0.5 for undetected baseline clones. Singleton clones were defined as clones with 0 or 1 copy at C1D1, and non-singleton clones were defined as clones with 2 or more copies. Clones expanded in unsorted samples were annotated as CD4+, CD8+ or unknown by matching protein sequences in sorted samples from the same patient. Diversity changes from C1D1 to C4D1 were tested in paired samples using Wilcoxon tests. The clones in this table, taken by TCRdb from immuneACCESS, are in-frame only. Not every clone is retained; where verified, under half of the shortfall comes from an unresolved V gene, and the cause of the rest is unknown. The V and J calls and clone size come from that table; D and trimming were worked out from the DNA. In all, the sample holds almost 100,000 clones, and roughly 89% of those were seen once. Less than 3% of the sample is held by the ten biggest clonotypes.

The rearrangement combines TRBV27 with TRBJ2-3; 11 central nucleotides agree with TRBD1. This TCR derives from a human donor with classical Hodgkin lymphoma. The material sequenced was peripheral blood mononuclear cells (PBMCs), taken at baseline. CDR3 region: CASSRHPGQGGTDTQYF. Read as DNA, the sequence is TGTGCCAGCAGCCGACACCCGGGACAGGGGGGCACAGATACGCAGTATTTT.